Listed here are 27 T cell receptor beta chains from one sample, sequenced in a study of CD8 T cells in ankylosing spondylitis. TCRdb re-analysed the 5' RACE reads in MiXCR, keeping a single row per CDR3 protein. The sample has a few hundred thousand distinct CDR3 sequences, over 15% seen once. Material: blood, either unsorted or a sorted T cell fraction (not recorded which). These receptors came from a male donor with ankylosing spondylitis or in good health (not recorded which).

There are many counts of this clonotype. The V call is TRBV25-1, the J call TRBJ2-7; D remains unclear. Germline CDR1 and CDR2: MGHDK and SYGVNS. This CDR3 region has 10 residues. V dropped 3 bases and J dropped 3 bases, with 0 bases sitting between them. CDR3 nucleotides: TGTGCCAGCAGTGACTACGAGCAGTACTTC. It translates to CASSDYEQYF.

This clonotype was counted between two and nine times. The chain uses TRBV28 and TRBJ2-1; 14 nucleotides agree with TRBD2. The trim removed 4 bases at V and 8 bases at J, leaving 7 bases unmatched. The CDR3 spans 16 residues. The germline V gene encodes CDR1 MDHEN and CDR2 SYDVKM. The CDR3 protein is CASSSRLAGGPDEQFF. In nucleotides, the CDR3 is TGTGCCAGCAGTTCTCGACTAGCGGGAGGGCCTGATGAGCAGTTCTTC.

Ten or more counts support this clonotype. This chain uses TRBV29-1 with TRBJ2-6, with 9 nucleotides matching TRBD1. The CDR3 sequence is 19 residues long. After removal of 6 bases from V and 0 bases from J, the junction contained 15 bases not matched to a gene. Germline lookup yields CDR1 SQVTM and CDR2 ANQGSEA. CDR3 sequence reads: CSVLLTGTGLLSGANVLTF. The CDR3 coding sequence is TGCAGCGTACTCCTTACCGGGACAGGGCTTCTCTCTGGGGCCAACGTCCTGACTTTC.

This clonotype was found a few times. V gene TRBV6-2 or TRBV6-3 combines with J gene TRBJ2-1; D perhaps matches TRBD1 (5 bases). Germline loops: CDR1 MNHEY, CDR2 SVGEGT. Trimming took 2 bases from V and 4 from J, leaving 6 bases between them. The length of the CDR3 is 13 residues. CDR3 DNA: TGTGCCAGCAGTTACACAGGATACAATGAGCAGTTCTTC. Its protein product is CASSYTGYNEQFF.

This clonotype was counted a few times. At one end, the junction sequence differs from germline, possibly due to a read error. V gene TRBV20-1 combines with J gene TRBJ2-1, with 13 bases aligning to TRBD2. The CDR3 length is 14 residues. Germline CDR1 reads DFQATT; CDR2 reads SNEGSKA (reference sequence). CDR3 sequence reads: CSARDSDGTSGKIF. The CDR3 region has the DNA TGCAGTGCTAGAGATTCGGATGGGACTAGCGGGAAAATCTTC.

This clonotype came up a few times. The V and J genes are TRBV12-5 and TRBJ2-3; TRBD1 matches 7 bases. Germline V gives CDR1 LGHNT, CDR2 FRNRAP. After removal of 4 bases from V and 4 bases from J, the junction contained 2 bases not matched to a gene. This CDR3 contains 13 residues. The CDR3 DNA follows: TGTGCTAGTGGTTCCCAGGGGGCAGATACGCAGTATTTT. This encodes CASGSQGADTQYF.

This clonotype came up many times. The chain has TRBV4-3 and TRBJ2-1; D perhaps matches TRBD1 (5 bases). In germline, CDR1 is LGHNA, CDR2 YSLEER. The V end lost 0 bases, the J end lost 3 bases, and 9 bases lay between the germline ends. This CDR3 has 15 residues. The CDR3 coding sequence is TGCGCCAGCAGCCAAGACACAGGCGACTACAATGAGCAGTTCTTC. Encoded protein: CASSQDTGDYNEQFF.

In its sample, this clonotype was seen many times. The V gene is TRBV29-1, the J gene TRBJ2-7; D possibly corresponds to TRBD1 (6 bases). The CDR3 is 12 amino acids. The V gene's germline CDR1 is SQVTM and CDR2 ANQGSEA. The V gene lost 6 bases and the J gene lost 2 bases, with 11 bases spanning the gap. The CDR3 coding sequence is TGCAGCGTCCGACAGGATCCCTACGAGCAGTACTTC. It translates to CSVRQDPYEQYF.

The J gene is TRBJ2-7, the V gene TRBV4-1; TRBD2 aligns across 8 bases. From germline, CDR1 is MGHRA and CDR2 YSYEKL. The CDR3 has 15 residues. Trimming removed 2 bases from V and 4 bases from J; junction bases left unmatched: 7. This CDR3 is CASSQLAGPLYEQYF. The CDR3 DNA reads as TGCGCCAGCAGCCAACTAGCGGGCCCCCTTTACGAGCAGTACTTC.

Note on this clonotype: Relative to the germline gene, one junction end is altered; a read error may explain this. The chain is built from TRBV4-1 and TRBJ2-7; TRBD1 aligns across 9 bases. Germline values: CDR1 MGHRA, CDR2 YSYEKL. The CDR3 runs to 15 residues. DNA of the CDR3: TGCGCCAGCAGTTTAGGACAGGGGAGCTCCTACGAGCAGCACTTC. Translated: CASSLGQGSSYEQHF.

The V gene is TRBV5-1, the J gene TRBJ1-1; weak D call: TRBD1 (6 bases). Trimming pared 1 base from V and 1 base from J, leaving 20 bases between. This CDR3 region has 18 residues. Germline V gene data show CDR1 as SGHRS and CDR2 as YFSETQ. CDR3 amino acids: CASSLIGAGDIPNTEAFF. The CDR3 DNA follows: TGCGCCAGCAGCTTGATCGGGGCAGGGGACATTCCGAACACTGAAGCTTTCTTT.

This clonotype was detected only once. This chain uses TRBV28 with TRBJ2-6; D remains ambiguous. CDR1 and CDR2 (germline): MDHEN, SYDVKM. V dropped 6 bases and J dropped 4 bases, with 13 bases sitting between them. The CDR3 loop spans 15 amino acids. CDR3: CASSPPAGGANVLTF. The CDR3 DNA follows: TGTGCCAGCAGCCCCCCCGCCGGGGGGGCCAACGTCCTGACTTTC.

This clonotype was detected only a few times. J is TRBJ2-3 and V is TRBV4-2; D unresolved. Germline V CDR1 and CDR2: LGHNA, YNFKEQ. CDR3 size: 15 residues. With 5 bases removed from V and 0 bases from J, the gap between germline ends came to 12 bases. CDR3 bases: TGTGCCAGCAGCAGACGGGCGGCAAGCACAGATACGCAGTATTTT. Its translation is CASSRRAASTDTQYF.

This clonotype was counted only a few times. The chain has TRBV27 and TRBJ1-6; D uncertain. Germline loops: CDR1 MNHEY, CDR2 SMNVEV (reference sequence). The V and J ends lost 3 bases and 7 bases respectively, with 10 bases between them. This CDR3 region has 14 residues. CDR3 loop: CASSLGQSNSPLHF. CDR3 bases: TGTGCCAGCAGTTTGGGTCAGTCAAATTCACCCCTCCACTTT.

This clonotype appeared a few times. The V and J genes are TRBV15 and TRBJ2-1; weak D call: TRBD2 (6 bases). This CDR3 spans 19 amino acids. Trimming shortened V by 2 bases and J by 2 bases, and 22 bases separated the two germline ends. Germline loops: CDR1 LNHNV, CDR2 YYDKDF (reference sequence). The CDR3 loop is CATSRLGLASSWAYNEQFF. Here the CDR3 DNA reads TGTGCCACCAGCAGACTGGGGCTAGCGTCATCCTGGGCCTACAATGAGCAGTTCTTC.

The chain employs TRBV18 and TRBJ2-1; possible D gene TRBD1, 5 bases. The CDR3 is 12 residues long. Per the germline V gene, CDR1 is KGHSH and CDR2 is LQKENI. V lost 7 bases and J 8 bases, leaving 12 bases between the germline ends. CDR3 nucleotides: TGTGCCAGCTGGCAAGGGGTAGATGAGCAGTTCTTC. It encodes CASWQGVDEQFF.

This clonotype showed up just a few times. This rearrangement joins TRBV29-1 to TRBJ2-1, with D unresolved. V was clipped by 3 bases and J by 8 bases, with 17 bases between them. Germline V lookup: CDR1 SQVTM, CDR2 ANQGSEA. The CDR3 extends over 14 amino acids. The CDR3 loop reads CSVEVPWKVYEQFF. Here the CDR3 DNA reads TGCAGCGTTGAGGTGCCCTGGAAGGTTTATGAGCAGTTCTTC.

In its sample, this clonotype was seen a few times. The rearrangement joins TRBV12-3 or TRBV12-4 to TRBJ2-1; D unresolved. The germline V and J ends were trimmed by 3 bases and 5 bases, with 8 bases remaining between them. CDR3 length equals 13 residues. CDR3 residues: CASSFIGDNEQFF. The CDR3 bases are TGTGCCAGCAGTTTTATAGGAGACAATGAGCAGTTCTTC.

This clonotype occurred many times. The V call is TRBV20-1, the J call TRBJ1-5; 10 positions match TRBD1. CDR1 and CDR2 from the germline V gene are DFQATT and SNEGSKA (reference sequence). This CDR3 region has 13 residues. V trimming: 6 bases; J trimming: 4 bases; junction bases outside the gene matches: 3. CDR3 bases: TGCAGTGCGGGGACAGGGGAAAATCAGCCCCAGCATTTT. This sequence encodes CSAGTGENQPQHF.

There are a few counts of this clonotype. The CDR3 DNA sequence: TGTGCCAGCAGTCTAGGGACTAGCGGGACCGACTACGAGCAGTACTTC. Protein sequence: CASSLGTSGTDYEQYF. The rearrangement links TRBV27 to TRBJ2-7; 13 bases fit TRBD2. After removal of 5 bases from V and 3 bases from J, the junction contained 7 bases not matched to a gene. Per germline, CDR1 MNHEY and CDR2 SMNVEV (reference sequence). This CDR3 has 16 residues.

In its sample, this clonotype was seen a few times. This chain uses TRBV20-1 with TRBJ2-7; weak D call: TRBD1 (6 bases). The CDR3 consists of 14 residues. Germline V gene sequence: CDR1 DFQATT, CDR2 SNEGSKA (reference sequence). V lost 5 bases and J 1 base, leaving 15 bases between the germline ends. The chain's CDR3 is CSAVPLDRSYEQYF. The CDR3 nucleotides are TGCAGTGCTGTTCCCCTTGACAGGTCCTACGAGCAGTACTTC.

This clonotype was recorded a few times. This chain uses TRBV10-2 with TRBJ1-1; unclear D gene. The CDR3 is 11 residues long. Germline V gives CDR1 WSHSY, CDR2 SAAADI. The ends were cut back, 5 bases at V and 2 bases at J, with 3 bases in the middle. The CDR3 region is CASSTNTEAFF. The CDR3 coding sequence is TGCGCCAGCAGTACTAACACTGAAGCTTTCTTT.

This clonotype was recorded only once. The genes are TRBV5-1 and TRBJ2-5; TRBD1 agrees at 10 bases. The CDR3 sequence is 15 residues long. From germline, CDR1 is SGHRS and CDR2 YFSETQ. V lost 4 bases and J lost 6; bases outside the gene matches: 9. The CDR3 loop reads CASSQRQGARKTQYF. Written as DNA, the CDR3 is TGCGCCAGCAGCCAGAGACAGGGGGCACGAAAGACCCAGTACTTC.

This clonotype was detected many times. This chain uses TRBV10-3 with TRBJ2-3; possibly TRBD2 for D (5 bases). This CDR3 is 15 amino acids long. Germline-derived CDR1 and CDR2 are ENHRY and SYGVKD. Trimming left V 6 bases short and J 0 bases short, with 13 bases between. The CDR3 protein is CAIRSGGSSTDTQYF. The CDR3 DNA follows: TGTGCCATCAGATCTGGCGGGTCTAGCACAGATACGCAGTATTTT.

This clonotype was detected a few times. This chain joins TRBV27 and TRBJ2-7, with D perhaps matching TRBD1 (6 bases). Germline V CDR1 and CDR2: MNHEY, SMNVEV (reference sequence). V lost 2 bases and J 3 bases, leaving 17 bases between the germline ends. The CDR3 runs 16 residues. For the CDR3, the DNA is TGTGCCAGCAGTTTAGACATGGGTCAGGGGATCTACGAGCAGTACTTC. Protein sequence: CASSLDMGQGIYEQYF.

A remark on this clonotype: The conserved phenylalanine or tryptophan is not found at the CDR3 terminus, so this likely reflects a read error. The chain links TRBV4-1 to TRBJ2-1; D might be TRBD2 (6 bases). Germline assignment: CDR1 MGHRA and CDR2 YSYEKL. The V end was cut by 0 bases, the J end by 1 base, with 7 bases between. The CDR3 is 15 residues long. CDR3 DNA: TGCGCCAGCAGCCAAGACAGCGGGTCCTACAATGAGCAGTTCCTC. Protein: CASSQDSGSYNEQFL.

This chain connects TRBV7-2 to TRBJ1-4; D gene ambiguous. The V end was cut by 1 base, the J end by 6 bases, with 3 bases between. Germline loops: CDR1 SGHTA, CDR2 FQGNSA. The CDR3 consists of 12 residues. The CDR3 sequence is CASSLEYEKLFF. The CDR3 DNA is TGTGCCAGCAGCTTAGAGTATGAAAAACTGTTTTTT.